Shown below are 14 T cell receptor beta chains from a single sample sequenced in a study of T-cell memory formation after mild COVID-19. TCRdb analysed the 5' RACE reads with MiXCR anew, one entry per CDR3 protein. The data show roughly 130,000 distinct CDR3 sequences, less than 6.5% seen once. The source material was PBMCs or a T cell subset sorted from them (not recorded which). These receptors came from an adult woman who had mild COVID-19 (a few samples of this study predate the infection). Cell type and time point are not known.

Note on this clonotype: Its ends do not fully match the called genes, so a read error is possible. The chain has TRBV7-2 and TRBJ2-1; 10 bases agree with TRBD2. Germline-derived CDR1 and CDR2 are SGHTA and FQGNSA. There are 15 residues in the CDR3. The CDR3 protein is CASSWTSGTYTEQFF. DNA of the CDR3: TGTGCCAGCAGCTGGACTAGCGGAACCTACACTGAGCAGTTCTTC.

The V and J genes are TRBV5-4 and TRBJ2-7; no clear D gene. V was trimmed by 0 bases and J by 2 bases, leaving 6 bases between them. CDR1 SGHNT and CDR2 YYREEE come from the germline V gene (reference sequence). The CDR3 contains 13 residues. CDR3 in amino acids: CASSLEGTYEQYV. The CDR3 nucleotides are TGTGCCAGCAGCTTGGAAGGGACCTACGAGCAGTACGTC.

This clonotype was counted at least ten times. The J gene is TRBJ2-5, the V gene TRBV12-3 or TRBV12-4, with D maybe TRBD1 (5 bases). The ends were cut back, 4 bases at V and 5 bases at J, with 17 bases in the middle. There are 15 residues in the CDR3. The CDR3 sequence is CASSSSGIGFETQYF. The CDR3 region has the DNA TGTGCCAGCAGTTCTTCAGGGATTGGATTTGAGACCCAGTACTTC.

Many counts were recorded for this clonotype. The chain uses TRBV5-1 and TRBJ1-5; 7 nucleotides agree with TRBD1. The germline CDR1 and CDR2 sequences are SGHRS and YFSETQ. The CDR3 spans 14 residues. The ends lost 3 bases at V and 3 bases at J; junction bases unmatched: 3. CDR3 protein: CASSWDSPNQPQHF. The CDR3 bases are TGCGCCAGCAGCTGGGACAGCCCCAATCAGCCCCAGCATTTT.

This clonotype was recorded many times. This chain uses TRBV7-2 with TRBJ2-7; 8 nucleotides match TRBD2. Germline CDR1 reads SGHTA; CDR2 reads FQGNSA. Trimming at V came to 5 bases and at J to 6 bases, leaving 9 bases not matched to a gene. The CDR3 consists of 14 residues. For the CDR3, the DNA is TGTGCCAGCAGCGTCGGGGGGGCAACTACCGAGCAGTACTTC. Translation gives CASSVGGATTEQYF.

This clonotype was counted ten times or more. The chain joins TRBV5-1 to TRBJ1-1, with D unresolved. The CDR3 has 13 amino acids. The ends were cut back, 4 bases at V and 9 bases at J, with 16 bases in the middle. Germline values: CDR1 SGHRS, CDR2 YFSETQ. For the CDR3, the DNA is TGCGCCAGCAGCGCGGATATAGGAGGGCAAGCTTTCTTT. Protein sequence: CASSADIGGQAFF.

The J gene is TRBJ2-1, the V gene TRBV7-2; TRBD1 agrees at 7 bases. With 4 bases clipped from V and 8 bases from J, the junction kept 5 bases outside the gene matches. Germline loops: CDR1 SGHTA, CDR2 FQGNSA. The CDR3 loop spans 13 amino acids. DNA of the CDR3: TGTGCCAGCAGCTCGGAAAGGGGGCATGAGCAGTTCTTC. It translates to CASSSERGHEQFF.

This clonotype appeared many times. The rearrangement joins TRBV30 to TRBJ2-1, with no clear D. Trimming stripped 1 base from V and 3 bases from J, with 1 base between. Per germline, CDR1 GTSNPN and CDR2 SVGIG (reference sequence). CDR3 length: 11 amino acids. The CDR3 sequence: CAWSDYNEQFF. The CDR3 DNA sequence: TGTGCCTGGAGTGACTACAATGAGCAGTTCTTC. Full variable domain (outside the CDR3, taken from reference TRBV30 and TRBJ2-1): SQTIHQWPATLVQPVGSPLSLECTVEGTSNPNLYWYRQAAGRGLQLLFYSVGIGQISSEVPQNLSASRPQDRQFILSSKKLLLSDSGFYLCAWSDYNEQFFGPGTRLTVL.

There are many counts of this clonotype. J is TRBJ2-5 and V is TRBV7-2, with 8 bases identical to TRBD1. Trimming at V came to 6 bases and at J to 2 bases, leaving 5 bases not matched to a gene. The CDR3 contains 14 residues. The germline gives CDR1 SGHTA, CDR2 FQGNSA. CDR3: CASRIRQGQETQYF. CDR3 coding DNA: TGTGCCAGCAGAATAAGACAGGGGCAAGAGACCCAGTACTTC.

This clonotype was counted between two and nine times. The chain links TRBV18 to TRBJ1-3; D not resolved. The germline CDR1 and CDR2 sequences are KGHSH and LQKENI. This CDR3 contains 16 residues. Between the trimmed V and J ends, which lost 2 bases and 2 bases, there was a span of 13 bases. CDR3 region: CASSPDLTATGNTIYF. The CDR3 region has the DNA TGTGCCAGCTCACCAGATCTCACCGCCACTGGAAACACCATATATTTT.

The V and J genes are TRBV5-6 and TRBJ1-1; 10 nucleotides agree with TRBD1. J was trimmed by 3 bases and V by 7 bases; bases with no gene match: 6. From germline, CDR1 is SGHDT and CDR2 YYEEEE. This CDR3 contains 14 residues. The CDR3 nucleotides read TGTGCCAGCTCTGCCGGGACAGGGGACACTGAAGCTTTCTTT. Translating it yields CASSAGTGDTEAFF.

This clonotype was counted between two and nine times. The chain couples TRBV7-3 to TRBJ2-3, with a tentative D call TRBD1 (6 bases). V was pared by 2 bases and J by 3 bases, with 15 bases between. CDR3 length: 16 residues. Germline V gives CDR1 SGHTA, CDR2 FQGTGA. CDR3 DNA: TGTGCCAGCAGCTTAGGTACAGGGTTACAAACAGATACGCAGTATTTT. This sequence encodes CASSLGTGLQTDTQYF.

This clonotype came up a few times. The chain couples TRBV7-9 to TRBJ1-1; weak D call: TRBD1 (5 bases). In germline, CDR1 is SEHNR, CDR2 FQNEAQ (reference sequence). The CDR3 length is 15 residues. V dropped 5 bases and J dropped 5 bases, with 18 bases sitting between them. The CDR3 DNA sequence: TGTGCCAGCAGCCCAGGATGGCAGGGTGGGACTGAAGCTTTCTTT. Residues: CASSPGWQGGTEAFF.

The chain carries TRBV20-1 and TRBJ1-5; D is unresolved. Germline CDR1 reads DFQATT; CDR2 reads SNEGSKA (reference sequence). The CDR3 length is 12 residues. V lost 0 bases to trimming and J lost 4 bases, with 4 bases between them. The CDR3 is CSARDNNQPQHF. For the CDR3, the DNA is TGCAGTGCTAGAGATAATAATCAGCCCCAGCATTTT.